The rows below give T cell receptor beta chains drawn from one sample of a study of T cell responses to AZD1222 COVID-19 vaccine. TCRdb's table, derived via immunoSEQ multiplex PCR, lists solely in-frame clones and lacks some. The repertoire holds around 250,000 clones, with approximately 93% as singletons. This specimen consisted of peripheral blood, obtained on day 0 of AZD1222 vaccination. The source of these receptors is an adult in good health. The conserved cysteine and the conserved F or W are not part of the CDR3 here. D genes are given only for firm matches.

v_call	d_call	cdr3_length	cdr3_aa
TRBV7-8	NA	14	ASSFGRGMVNEKLF
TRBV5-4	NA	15	ASSLAGIPLSTDTQY
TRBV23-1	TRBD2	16	ASSQIPSPGLETYEQY
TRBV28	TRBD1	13	ASSSEDRMATEAF
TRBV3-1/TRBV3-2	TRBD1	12	ASSRTGNSYEQY
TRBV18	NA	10	ASSQDSGEQY
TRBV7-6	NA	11	ASSQDYTYEQY
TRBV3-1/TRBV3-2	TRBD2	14	ASSQGVASGLDTQY
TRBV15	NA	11	ATSLGRHNEQF
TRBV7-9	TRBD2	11	ASRHNGGREQY
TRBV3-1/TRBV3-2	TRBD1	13	ASSHGITGEGGYT
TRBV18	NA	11	ASSPAGQVEAF
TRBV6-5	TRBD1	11	ASRDRGGDTQY
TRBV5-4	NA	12	ASSLDRVNSPLH
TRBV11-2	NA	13	ASSLTLTVSNEQF
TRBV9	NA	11	ASSSEGNSPLH
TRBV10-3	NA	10	AISYGGYEQY
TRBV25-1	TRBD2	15	ASSVHGTSGFYNEQF
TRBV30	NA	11	AWISGGQETQY
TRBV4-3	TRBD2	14	ASSQVSSGRNGEQF
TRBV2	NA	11	ASVGISQDTQY
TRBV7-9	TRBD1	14	ASSPTGQGGRETQY
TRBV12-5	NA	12	ASGFNRINQPQH
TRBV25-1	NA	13	ASSEYRGATDTQY
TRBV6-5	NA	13	ASSYSAGPGEKLF
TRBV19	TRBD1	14	ASSSDRGLNFSPLH
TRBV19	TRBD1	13	ASSLGQGHNEKLF
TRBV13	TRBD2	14	ASSSWTSGGDYEQY
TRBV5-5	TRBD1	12	ASRATGETYGYT
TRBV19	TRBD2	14	ASRTASGRRTGELF
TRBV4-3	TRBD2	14	ASSQERERLTDTQY
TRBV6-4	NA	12	ASREGNLNTEAF
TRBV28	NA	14	ASSFYLRGCEAEAF
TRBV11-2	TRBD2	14	ASSFTSGSGKETQY
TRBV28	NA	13	ASSSAGWANYEQY
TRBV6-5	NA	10	ASSYREQPQH
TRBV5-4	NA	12	ASSLKQEPYEQY
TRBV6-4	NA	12	ASSDSSGAGGYT
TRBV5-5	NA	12	ASSLTGSNYGYT
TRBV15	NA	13	ATSRLAATNEKLF
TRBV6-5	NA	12	ASSYVPSAPEQF
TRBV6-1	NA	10	ASSDRFTEAF
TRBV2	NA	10	ASSEGAYGYT
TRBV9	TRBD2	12	ASSVSSGAYEQY
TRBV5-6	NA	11	ASSLELKETQY
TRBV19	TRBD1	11	ASRSPDRAPFT
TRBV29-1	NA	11	SAWRGAGTEAF
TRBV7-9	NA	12	ASTEQDGNTEAF
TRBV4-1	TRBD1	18	ASSLTAGTGGHSSGNTIY
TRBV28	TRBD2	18	ASSVIGTIQTISNTGELF
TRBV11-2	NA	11	ASRWGRDTEAF
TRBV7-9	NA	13	ASSLRDEGHGELF
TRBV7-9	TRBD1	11	ASSLQGDQPQH
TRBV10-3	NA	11	AIQGATNEKLF
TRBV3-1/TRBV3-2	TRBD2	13	ASSLLAGLGDTQY
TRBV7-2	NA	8	ASSFGTEY